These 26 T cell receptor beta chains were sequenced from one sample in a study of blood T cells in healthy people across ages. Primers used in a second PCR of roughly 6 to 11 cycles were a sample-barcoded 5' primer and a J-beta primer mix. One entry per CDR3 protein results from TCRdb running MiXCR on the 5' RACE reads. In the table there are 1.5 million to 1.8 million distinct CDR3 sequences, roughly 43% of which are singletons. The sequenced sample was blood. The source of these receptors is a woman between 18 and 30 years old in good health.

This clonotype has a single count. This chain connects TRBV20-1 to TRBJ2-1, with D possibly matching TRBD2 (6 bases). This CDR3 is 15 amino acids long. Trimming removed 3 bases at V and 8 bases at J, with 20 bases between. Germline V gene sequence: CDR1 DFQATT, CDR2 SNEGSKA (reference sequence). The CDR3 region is CSARAGTSILYEQFF. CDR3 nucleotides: TGCAGTGCTAGGGCGGGAACTAGCATCCTCTATGAGCAGTTCTTC.

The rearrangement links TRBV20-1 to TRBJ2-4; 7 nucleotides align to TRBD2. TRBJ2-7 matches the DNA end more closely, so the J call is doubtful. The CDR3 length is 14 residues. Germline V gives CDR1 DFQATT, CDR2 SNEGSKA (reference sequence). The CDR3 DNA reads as TGCAGTGCTAAGAGGTCTAGCGGAATCTACGAGCAGTACTTC. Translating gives CSAKRSSGIYEQYF.

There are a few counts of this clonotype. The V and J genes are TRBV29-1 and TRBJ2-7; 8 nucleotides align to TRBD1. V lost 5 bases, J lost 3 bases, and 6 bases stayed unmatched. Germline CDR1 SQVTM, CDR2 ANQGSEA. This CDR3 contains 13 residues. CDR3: CSVTPGGIYEQYF. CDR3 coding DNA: TGCAGCGTTACCCCAGGGGGCATCTACGAGCAGTACTTC.

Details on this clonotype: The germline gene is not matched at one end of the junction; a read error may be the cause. The CDR3 bases are TGCGTCAGCAGCTTGGCTAGCGGAACTTACAATGAGCAGTTCTTC. Translation: CVSSLASGTYNEQFF. The chain recombines TRBV5-1 with TRBJ2-1; 7 bases align to TRBD2. CDR3 length equals 15 residues. CDR1 SGHRS and CDR2 YFSETQ come from the germline V gene. The whole variable domain, filled in from reference TRBV5-1 and TRBJ2-1, reads KAGVTQTPRYLIKTRGQQVTLSCSPISGHRSVSWYQQTPGQGLQFLFEYFSETQRNKGNFPGRFSGRQFSNSRSEMNVSTLELGDSALYLCVSSLASGTYNEQFFGPGTRLTVL.

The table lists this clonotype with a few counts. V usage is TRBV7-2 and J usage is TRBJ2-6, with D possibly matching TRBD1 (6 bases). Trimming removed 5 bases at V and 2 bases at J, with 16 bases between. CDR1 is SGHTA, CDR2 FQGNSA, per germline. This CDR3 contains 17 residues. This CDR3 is CASSLQQTGTGANVLTF. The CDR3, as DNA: TGTGCCAGCAGCCTCCAACAGACAGGAACTGGGGCCAACGTCCTGACTTTC.

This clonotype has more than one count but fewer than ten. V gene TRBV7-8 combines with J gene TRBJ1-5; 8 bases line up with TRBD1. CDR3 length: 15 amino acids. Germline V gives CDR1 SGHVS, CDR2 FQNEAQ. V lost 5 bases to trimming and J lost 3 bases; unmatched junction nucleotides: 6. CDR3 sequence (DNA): TGTGCCAGCAGCCATCGGACAGGGAACAATCAGCCCCAGCATTTT. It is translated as CASSHRTGNNQPQHF.

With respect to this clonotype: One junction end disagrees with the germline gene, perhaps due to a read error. The CDR3: CTISDSSTHEQYF. The CDR3 DNA follows: TGTACCATCAGTGATTCGAGCACGCACGAGCAGTACTTC. The V call is TRBV10-3, the J call TRBJ2-5; D gene ambiguous. The J call may be faulty, since TRBJ2-7 better matches the DNA end. The CDR3 length is 13 residues. Germline V gene sequence: CDR1 ENHRY, CDR2 SYGVKD.

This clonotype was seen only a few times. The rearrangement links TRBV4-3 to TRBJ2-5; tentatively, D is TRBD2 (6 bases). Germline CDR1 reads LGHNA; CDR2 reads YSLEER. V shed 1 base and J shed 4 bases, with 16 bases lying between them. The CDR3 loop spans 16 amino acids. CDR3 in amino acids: CASSQASGLPTETQYF. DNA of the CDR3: TGCGCCAGCAGCCAAGCTTCCGGACTACCCACAGAGACCCAGTACTTC.

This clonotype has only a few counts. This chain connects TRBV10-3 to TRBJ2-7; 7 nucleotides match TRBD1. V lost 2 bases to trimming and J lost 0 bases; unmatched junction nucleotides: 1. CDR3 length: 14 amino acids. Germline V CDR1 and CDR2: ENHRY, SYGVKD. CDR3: CAISEAGGSYEQYF. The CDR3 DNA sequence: TGTGCCATCAGTGAGGCAGGGGGCTCCTACGAGCAGTACTTC.

CDR3 region: CASSPQGGSGANVLTF. CDR3 nucleotides: TGTGCCAGCAGTCCCCAGGGAGGGTCTGGGGCCAACGTCCTGACTTTC. The chain recombines TRBV12-3 or TRBV12-4 with TRBJ2-6, with TRBD2 matching 7 bases. The length of the CDR3 is 16 residues. J was trimmed by 1 base and V by 5 bases; bases with no gene match: 5.

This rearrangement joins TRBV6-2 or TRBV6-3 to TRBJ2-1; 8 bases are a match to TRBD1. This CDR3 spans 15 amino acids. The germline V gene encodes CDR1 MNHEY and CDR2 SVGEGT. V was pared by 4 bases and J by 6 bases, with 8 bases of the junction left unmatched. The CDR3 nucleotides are TGTGCCAGCAGTTTCGGACAGGGCATCTTCAATGAGCAGTTCTTC. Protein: CASSFGQGIFNEQFF.

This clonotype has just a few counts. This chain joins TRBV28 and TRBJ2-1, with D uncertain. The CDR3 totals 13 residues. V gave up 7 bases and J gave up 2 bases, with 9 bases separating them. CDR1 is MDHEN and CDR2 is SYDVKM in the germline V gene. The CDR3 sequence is CASKIRAYNEQFF. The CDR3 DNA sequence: TGTGCCAGCAAGATAAGGGCCTACAATGAGCAGTTCTTC. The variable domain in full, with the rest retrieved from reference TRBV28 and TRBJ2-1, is DVKVTQSSRYLVKRTGEKVFLECVQDMDHENMFWYRQDPGLGLRLIYFSYDVKMKEKGDIPEGYSVSREKKERFSLILESASTNQTSMYLCASKIRAYNEQFFGPGTRLTVL.

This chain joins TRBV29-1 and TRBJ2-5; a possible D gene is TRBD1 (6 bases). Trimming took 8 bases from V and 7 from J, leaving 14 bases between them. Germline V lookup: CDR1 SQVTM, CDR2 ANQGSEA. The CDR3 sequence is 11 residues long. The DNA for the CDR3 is TGCAGCTTCCGGAAAGGGGGGACCCAGTACTTC. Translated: CSFRKGGTQYF.

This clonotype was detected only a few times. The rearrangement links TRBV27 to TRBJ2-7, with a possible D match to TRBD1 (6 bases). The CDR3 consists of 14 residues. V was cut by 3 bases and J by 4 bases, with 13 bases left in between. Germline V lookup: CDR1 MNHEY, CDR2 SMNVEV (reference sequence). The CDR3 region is CASSFRTVSYEQYF. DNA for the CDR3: TGTGCCAGCAGTTTTCGGACAGTGAGTTACGAGCAGTACTTC.

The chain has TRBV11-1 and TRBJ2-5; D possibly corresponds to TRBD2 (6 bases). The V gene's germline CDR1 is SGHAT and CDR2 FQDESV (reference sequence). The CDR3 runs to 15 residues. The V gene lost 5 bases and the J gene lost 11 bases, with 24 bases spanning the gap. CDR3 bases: TGTGCCAGCAGCATACTCGGGGGTATATACAATGAGCAGTACTTC. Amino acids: CASSILGGIYNEQYF.

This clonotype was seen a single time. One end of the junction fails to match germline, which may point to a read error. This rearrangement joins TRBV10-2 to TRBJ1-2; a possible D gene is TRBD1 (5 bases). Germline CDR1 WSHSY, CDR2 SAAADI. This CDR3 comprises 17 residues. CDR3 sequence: CASSESSWTRPGGGYTF. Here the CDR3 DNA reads TGCGCCAGCAGCGAGTCATCATGGACAAGGCCTGGGGGTGGCTACACCTTC.

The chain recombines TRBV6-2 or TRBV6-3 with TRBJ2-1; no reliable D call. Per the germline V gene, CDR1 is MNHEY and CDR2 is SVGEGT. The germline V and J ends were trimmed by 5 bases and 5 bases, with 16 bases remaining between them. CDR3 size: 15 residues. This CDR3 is CASSAAYINNNEQFF. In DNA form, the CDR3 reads TGTGCCAGCAGTGCCGCCTACATAAATAACAATGAGCAGTTCTTC.

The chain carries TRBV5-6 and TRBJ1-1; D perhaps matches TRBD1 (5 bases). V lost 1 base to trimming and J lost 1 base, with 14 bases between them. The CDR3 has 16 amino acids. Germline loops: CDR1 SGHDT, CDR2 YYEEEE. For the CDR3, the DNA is TGTGCCAGCAGCTTGCTCAACCTCAGGGAGAACACTGAAGCTTTCTTT. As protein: CASSLLNLRENTEAFF.

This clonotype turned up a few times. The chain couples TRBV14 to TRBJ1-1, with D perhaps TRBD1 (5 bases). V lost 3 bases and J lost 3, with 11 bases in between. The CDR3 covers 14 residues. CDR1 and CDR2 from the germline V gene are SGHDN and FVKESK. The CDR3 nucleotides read TGTGCCAGCAGCCAGGACACGTGGTACACTGAAGCTTTCTTT. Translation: CASSQDTWYTEAFF. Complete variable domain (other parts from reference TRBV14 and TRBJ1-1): EAGVTQFPSHSVIEKGQTVTLRCDPISGHDNLYWYRRVMGKEIKFLLHFVKESKQDESGMPNNRFLAERTGGTYSTLKVQPAELEDSGVYFCASSQDTWYTEAFFGQGTRLTVV.

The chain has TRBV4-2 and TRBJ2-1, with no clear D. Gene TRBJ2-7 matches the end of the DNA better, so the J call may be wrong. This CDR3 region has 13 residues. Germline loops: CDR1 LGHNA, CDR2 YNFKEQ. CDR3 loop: CASRLVGNNEQYF. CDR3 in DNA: TGTGCCAGCAGACTCGTGGGCAACAATGAGCAGTACTTC.

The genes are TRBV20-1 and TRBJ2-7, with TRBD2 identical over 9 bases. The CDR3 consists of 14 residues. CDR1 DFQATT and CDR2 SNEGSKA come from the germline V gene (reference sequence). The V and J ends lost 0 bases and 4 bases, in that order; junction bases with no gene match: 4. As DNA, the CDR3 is TGCAGTGCTAGAGATTGGGCGGGGGGGTACGAGCAGTACTTC. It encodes CSARDWAGGYEQYF.

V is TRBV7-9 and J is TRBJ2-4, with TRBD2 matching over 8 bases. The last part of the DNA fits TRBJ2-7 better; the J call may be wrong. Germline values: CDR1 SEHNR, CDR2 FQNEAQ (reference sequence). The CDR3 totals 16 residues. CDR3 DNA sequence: TGTGCCAGCAGTTTCCCCCCTAGAGCGGGAGAGAACGAGCAGTACTTC. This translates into CASSFPPRAGENEQYF.

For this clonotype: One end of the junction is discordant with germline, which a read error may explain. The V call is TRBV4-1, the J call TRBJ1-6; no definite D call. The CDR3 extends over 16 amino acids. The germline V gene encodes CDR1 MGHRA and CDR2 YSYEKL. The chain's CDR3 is CASSQGRLKTNSSLHF. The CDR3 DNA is TGCGCCAGCAGCCAAGGAAGGTTGAAGACAAATTCATCCCTCCACTTT.

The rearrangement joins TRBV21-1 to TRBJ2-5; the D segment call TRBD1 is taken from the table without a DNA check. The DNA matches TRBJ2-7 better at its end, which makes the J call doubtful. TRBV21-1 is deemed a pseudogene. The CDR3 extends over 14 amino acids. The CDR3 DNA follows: TGTGCCAGCAGCAAAGATTTAACTGTCTACGAGCAGTACTTC. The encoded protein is CASSKDLTVYEQYF.

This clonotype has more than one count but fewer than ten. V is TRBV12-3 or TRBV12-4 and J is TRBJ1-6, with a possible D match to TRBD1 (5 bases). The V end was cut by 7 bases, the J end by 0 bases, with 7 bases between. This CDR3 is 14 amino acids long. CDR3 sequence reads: CASNQGSYNSPLHF. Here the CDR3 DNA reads TGTGCCAGCAACCAGGGCTCCTATAATTCACCCCTCCACTTT.

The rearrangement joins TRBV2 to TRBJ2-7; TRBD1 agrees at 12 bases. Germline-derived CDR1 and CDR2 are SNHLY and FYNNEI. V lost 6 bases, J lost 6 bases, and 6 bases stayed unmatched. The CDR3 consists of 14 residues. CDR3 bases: TGTGCCAGCAGCCCGGGACAGGGGGCTCTCGAGCAGTACTTC. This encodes CASSPGQGALEQYF.